This T cell receptor (beta chain) was captured in a study of T cell responses to AZD1222 COVID-19 vaccine. The CDR3 is 12 amino acids. Per germline, CDR1 SGHRS and CDR2 YFSETQ. V was pared by 4 bases and J by 5 bases, with 9 bases between. Produced via immunoSEQ multiplex PCR; TCRdb's table is partial and in-frame only. The table shows roughly 110,000 clones, with 87% occurring only once. The chain links TRBV5-1 to TRBJ1-2, with TRBD1 as a possible D gene (5 bases). This receptor was obtained from an adult who received the AZD1222 COVID-19 vaccine. Sequencing used peripheral blood, obtained 28 days after the second AZD1222 dose. The CDR3 bases are TGCGCCAGCAGCGGGGGTTTTTATGGCTACACCTTC. Translating gives CASSGGFYGYTF.